This TCR beta chain appears in the sequencing data of a study of blood T cell repertoires in COVID-19. On the study more broadly: COVID-19 samples, acute and convalescent, were from the United States, Italy and Spain.

The method was immunoSEQ multiplex PCR; TCRdb's version includes in-frame clones alone and lacks a portion of them. The sample records about 150,000 clones, 85% to 90% being singletons. The CDR3 length is 19 residues. V dropped 4 bases and J dropped 0 bases, with 22 bases sitting between them. Germline assignment: CDR1 SEHNR and CDR2 FQNEAQ (reference sequence). The origin of this receptor is a woman aged 40 to 50 with acute or convalescent COVID-19. The rearrangement links TRBV7-9 to TRBJ1-3; D is perhaps TRBD1 (6 bases). Input material: peripheral blood. CDR3 coding DNA: TGTGCCAGCAGCTCCATACAGGGATCTCTTTCAAGCTCTGGAAACACCATATATTTT. This sequence encodes CASSSIQGSLSSSGNTIYF.